Included here is one T cell receptor beta chain sequence, with context. Its antigen is unidentified. These data come from a study of cytomegalovirus exposure and HLA in healthy donors. Findings and caveats of the study: Sequencing artifact likely explains a cluster of highly shared sequence variants.

Germline V gives CDR1 SGDLS, CDR2 YYNGEE. This CDR3 region has 14 residues. J lost 5 bases, V lost 3 bases, and 5 bases had no gene match. Both 60 Vbeta primers and 13 Jbeta primers went into the PCR. The assay was immunoSEQ multiplex PCR, and TCRdb's table has in-frame clones only and misses some. The specimen's table records more than 60,000 clones. This clonotype originated in a boy between 5 and 17 years old in good health and CMV-seronegative. This rearrangement joins TRBV9 to TRBJ2-5; 9 nucleotides match TRBD2. Sample: PBMCs. The CDR3 bases are TGTGCCAGCAGCGGTAGCGGGAGCACGGAGACCCAGTACTTC. Encoded protein: CASSGSGSTETQYF.